This T cell receptor beta chain was identified during a study of cytomegalovirus exposure and HLA in healthy donors. Overall study results and limits: The study flagged roughly 160 TCR beta chains as cytomegalovirus-associated. According to a later analysis, TCR clusters from the first cohort tended to co-occur in the 120 or so validation repertoires.

Libraries were prepared by immunoSEQ multiplex PCR; TCRdb keeps only in-frame clonotypes and omits some of them. Of roughly 86,000 clones in the sample, about 96% are singletons; the top ten hold 1.6%. Remarks on this clone: Antigen unknown.

CDR1 and CDR2 (germline): SQVTM, ANQGSEA. The CDR3 sequence is 12 residues long. V lost 5 bases to trimming and J lost 4 bases; unmatched junction nucleotides: 3. The clonotype was recovered from a man aged 18 to 30 in good health and CMV-seropositive. What was sequenced was PBMCs. The chain joins TRBV29-1 to TRBJ1-2, with 8 bases lining up with TRBD1. CDR3 sequence: CSVSDRGYGYTF. The CDR3 bases are TGCAGCGTTTCCGACAGGGGCTATGGCTACACCTTC.